This T cell receptor beta chain was sequenced for a study of T-cell memory formation after mild COVID-19. CDR3 length equals 14 residues. After removal of 5 bases from V and 6 bases from J, the junction contained 8 bases not matched to a gene. Per germline, CDR1 SEHNR and CDR2 FQNEAQ (reference sequence). Study results and limitations: A balance of CD4 and CD8 characterized clones contracting day 15 to 85, whereas later expanders leaned CD4+. Cross-reactive memory seemingly joined, as some responding clones were found in pre-infection memory.

Turning to this clonotype: Its antigen is still unknown.

Constant-segment primers were used for 5'RACE, and the resulting TCR alpha and TCR beta cDNA libraries carried sample barcodes and UMIs. TCRdb fed the 5' RACE reads into MiXCR, producing one record per CDR3 protein. This sample has fewer than 600,000 distinct CDR3 sequences, with about a fifth found just once. The rearrangement uses TRBV7-9 and TRBJ1-2, with TRBD1 matching over 8 bases. Sample: PBMCs or a T cell subset sorted from them (not recorded which). The sequence was obtained from an adult woman who had mild COVID-19 (a few samples of this study predate the infection). Cell type and time point are not known. In DNA form, the CDR3 reads TGTGCCAGCAGCCCTACGACAGGGGCGAATGGCTACACCTTC. Translating it yields CASSPTTGANGYTF.